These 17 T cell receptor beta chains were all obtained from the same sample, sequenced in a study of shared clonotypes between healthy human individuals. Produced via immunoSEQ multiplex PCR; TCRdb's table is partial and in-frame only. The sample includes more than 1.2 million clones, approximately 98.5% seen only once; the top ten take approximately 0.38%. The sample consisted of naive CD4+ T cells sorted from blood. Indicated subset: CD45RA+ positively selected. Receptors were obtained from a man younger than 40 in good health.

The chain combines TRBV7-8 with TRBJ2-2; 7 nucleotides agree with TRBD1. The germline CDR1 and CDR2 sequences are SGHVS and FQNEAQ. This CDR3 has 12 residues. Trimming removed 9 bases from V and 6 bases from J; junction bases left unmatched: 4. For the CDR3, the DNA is TGTGCCAGTACCCAGGGGGCCGGGGAGCTGTTTTTT. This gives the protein CASTQGAGELFF.

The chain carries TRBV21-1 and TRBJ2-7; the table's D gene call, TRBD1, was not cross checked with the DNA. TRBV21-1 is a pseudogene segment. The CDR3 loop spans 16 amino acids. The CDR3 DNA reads TGTGCCAGCAGCATCAGGACAGGGTCCGTCTCCTACGAGCAGTACTTC. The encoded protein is CASSIRTGSVSYEQYF.

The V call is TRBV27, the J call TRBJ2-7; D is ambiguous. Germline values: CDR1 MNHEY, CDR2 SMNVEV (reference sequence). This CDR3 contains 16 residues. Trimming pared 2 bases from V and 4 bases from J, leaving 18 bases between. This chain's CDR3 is CASSLRPSSLSYEQYF. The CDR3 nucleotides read TGTGCCAGCAGTTTACGGCCCTCGTCGTTGAGTTACGAGCAGTACTTC.

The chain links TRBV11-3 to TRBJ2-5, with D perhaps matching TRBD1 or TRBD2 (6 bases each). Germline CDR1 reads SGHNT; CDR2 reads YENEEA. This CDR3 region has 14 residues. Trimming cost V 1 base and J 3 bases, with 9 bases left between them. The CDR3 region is CASSLVGGEETQYF. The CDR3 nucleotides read TGTGCCAGCAGCTTAGTCGGGGGCGAAGAGACCCAGTACTTC.

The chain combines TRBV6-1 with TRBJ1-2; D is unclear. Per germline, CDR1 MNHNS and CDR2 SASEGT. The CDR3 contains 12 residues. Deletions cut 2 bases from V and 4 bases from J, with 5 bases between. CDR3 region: CASSETAYGYTF. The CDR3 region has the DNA TGTGCCAGCAGTGAAACAGCCTATGGCTACACCTTC.

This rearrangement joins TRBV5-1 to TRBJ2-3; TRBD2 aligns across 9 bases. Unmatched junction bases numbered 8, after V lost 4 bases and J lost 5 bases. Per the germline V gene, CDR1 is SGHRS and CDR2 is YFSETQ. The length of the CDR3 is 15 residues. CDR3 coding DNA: TGCGCCAGCAGCCACAATAGCGGGAGTGGAGATACGCAGTATTTT. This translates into CASSHNSGSGDTQYF.

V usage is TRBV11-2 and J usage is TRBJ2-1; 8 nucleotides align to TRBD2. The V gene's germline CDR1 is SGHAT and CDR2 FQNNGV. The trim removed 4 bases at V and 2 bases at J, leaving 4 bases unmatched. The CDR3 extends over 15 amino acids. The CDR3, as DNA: TGTGCCAGCAGCTACGGGGGGGGAACCTACAATGAGCAGTTCTTC. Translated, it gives CASSYGGGTYNEQFF.

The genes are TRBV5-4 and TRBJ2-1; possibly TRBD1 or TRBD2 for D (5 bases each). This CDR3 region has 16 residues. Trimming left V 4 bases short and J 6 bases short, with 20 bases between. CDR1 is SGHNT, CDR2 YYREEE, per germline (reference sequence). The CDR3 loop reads CASSSFGDGGVNEQFF. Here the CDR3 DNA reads TGTGCCAGCAGCAGCTTCGGGGACGGTGGGGTCAATGAGCAGTTCTTC.

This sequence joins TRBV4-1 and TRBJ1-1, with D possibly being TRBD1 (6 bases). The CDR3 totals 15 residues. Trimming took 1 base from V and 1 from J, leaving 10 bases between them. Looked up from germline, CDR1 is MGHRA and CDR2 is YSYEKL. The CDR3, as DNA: TGCGCCAGCAGCCAAGGCGCGGGGGCGAACACTGAAGCTTTCTTT. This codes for CASSQGAGANTEAFF.

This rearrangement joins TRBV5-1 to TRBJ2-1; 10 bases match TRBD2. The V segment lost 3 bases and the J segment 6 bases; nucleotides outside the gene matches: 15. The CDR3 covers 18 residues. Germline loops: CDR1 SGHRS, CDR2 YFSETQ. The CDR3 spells CASSYNYEPSGSGNEQFF. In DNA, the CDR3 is TGCGCCAGCAGCTATAACTACGAACCTAGCGGGAGCGGCAATGAGCAGTTCTTC.

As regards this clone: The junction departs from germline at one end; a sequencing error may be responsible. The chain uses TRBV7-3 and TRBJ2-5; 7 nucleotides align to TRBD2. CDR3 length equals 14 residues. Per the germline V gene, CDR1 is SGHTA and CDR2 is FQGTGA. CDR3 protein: CASSPGTIQGTQYF. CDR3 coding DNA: TGTGCCAGCAGCCCGGGGACTATTCAAGGGACCCAGTACTTC.

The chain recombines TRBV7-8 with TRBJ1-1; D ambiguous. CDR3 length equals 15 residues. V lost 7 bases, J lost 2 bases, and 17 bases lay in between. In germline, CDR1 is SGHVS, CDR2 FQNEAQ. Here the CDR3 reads CASILNGLSNTEAFF. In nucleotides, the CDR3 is TGTGCCAGCATACTTAATGGGCTAAGCAACACTGAAGCTTTCTTT. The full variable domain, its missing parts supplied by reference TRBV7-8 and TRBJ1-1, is GAGVSQSPRYKVAKRGQDVALRCDPISGHVSLFWYQQALGQGPEFLTYFQNEAQLDKSGLPSDRFFAERPEGSVSTLKIQRTQQEDSAVYLCASILNGLSNTEAFFGQGTRLTVV.

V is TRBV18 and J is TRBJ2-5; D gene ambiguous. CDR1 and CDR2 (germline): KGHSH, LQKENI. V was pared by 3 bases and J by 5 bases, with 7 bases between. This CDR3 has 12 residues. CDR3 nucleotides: TGTGCCAGCTCACCCGACGGGGAGACCCAGTACTTC. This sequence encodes CASSPDGETQYF.

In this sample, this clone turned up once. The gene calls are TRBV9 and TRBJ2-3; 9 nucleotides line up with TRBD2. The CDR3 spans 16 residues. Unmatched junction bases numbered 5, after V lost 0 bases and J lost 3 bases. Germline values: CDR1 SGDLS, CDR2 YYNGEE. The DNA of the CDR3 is TGTGCCAGCAGCGTAGCGGCGGGAGGGATTACAGATACGCAGTATTTT. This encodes CASSVAAGGITDTQYF.

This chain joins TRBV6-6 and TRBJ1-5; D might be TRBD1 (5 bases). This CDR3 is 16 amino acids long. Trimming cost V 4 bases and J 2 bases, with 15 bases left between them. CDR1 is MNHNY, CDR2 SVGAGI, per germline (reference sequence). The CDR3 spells CASSFQQAGGNQPQHF. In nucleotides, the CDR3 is TGTGCCAGCAGTTTCCAACAGGCCGGGGGCAATCAGCCCCAGCATTTT.

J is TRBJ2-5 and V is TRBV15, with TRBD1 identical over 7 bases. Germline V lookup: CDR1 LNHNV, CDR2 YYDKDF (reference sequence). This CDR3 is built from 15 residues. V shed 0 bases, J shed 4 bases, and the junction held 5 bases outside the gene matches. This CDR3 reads CATSRETGFGETQYF. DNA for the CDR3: TGTGCCACCAGCAGAGAGACAGGGTTCGGAGAGACCCAGTACTTC. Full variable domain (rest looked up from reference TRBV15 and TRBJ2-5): DAMVIQNPRYQVTQFGKPVTLSCSQTLNHNVMYWYQQKSSQAPKLLFHYYDKDFNNEADTPDNFQSRRPNTSFCFLDIRSPGLGDTAMYLCATSRETGFGETQYFGPGTRLLVL.

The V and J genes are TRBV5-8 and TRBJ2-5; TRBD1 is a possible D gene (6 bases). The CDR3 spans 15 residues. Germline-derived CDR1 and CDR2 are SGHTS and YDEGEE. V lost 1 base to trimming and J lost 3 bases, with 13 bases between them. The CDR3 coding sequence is TGTGCCAGCAGCTTGCATCTTAGGGGGAAAGAGACCCAGTACTTC. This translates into CASSLHLRGKETQYF. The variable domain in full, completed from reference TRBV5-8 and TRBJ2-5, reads EAGVTQSPTHLIKTRGQQATLRCSPISGHTSVYWYQQALGLGLQFLLWYDEGEERNRGNFPPRFSGRQFPNYSSELNVNALELEDSALYLCASSLHLRGKETQYFGPGTRLLVL.